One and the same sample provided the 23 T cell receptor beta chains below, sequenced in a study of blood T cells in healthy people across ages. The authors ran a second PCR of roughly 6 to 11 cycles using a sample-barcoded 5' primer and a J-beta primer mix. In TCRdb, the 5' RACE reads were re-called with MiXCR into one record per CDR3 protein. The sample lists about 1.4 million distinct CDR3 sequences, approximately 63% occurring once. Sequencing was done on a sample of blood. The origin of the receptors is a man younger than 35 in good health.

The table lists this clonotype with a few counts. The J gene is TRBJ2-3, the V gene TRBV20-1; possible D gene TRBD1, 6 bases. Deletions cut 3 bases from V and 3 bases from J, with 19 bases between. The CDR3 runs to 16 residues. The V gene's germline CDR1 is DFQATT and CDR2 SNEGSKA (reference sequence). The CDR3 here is CSASSHKGQTTDTQYF. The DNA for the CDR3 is TGCAGTGCTAGTTCACATAAGGGACAAACTACAGATACGCAGTATTTT.

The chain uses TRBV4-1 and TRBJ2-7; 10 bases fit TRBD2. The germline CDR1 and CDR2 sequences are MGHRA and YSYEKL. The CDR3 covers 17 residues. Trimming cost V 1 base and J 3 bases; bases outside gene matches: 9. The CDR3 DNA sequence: TGCGCCAGCAGCCAAGCCTACCCTAGCGGGGGAGTCTACGAGCAGTACTTC. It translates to CASSQAYPSGGVYEQYF.

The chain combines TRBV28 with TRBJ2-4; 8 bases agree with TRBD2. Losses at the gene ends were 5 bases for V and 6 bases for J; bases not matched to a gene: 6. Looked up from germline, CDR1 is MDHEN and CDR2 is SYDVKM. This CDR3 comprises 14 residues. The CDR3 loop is CASSTRGGLNIQYF. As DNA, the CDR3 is TGTGCCAGCAGTACCCGGGGGGGCCTAAACATTCAGTACTTC.

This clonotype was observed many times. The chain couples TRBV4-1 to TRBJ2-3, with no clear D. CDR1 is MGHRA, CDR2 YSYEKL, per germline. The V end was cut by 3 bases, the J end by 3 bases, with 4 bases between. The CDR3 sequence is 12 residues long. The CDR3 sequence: CASSHRTDTQYF. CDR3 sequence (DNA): TGCGCCAGCAGCCATCGAACAGATACGCAGTATTTT.

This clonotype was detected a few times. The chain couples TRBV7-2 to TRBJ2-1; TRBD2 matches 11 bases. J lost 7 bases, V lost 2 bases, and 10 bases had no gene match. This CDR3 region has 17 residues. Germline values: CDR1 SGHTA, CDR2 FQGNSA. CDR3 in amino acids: CASSLKGLAVLRNEQFF. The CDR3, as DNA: TGTGCCAGCAGCTTAAAGGGACTAGCGGTCCTCAGGAATGAGCAGTTCTTC.

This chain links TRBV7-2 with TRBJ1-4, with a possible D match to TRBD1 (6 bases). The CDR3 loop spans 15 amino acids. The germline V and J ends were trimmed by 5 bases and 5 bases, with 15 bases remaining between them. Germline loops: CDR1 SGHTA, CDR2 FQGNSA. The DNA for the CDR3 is TGTGCCAGCAGCGTAAACAGGGCCTCCAATGAAAAACTGTTTTTT. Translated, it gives CASSVNRASNEKLFF. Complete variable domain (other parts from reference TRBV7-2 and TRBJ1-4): GAGVSQSPSNKVTEKGKDVELRCDPISGHTALYWYRQSLGQGLEFLIYFQGNSAPDKSGLPSDRFSAERTGGSVSTLTIQRTQQEDSAVYLCASSVNRASNEKLFFGSGTQLSVL.

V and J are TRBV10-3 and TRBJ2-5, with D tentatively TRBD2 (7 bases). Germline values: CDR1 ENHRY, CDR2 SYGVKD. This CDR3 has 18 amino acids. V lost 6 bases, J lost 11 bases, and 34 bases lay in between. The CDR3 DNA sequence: TGTGCCATCAGCGAGGGGGGGGACGGACTAGAACATAACAATGAGCAGTACTTC. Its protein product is CAISEGGDGLEHNNEQYF.

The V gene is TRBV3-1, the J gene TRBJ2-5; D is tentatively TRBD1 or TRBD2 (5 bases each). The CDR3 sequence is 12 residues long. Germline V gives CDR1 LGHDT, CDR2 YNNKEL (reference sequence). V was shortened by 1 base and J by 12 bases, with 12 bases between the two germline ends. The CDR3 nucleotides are TGTGCCAGCAGCCAAGTGGGGACCCGTGAGTACTTC. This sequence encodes CASSQVGTREYF.

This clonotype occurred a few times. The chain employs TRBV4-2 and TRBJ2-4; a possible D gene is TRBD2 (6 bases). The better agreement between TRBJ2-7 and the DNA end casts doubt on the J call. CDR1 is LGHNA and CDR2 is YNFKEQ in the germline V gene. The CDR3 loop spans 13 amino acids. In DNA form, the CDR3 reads TGTGCCAGCAGCCAAGTAGCCGGGGGCGAGCAGTACTTC. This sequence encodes CASSQVAGGEQYF.

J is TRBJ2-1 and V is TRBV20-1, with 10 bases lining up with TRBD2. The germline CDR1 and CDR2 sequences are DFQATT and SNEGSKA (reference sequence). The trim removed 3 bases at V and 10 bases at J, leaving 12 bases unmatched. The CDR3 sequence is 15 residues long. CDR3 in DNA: TGCAGTGCTAGCCCCCCAGCGGGGGGGCCAGAGGAGCAGTTCTTC. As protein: CSASPPAGGPEEQFF.

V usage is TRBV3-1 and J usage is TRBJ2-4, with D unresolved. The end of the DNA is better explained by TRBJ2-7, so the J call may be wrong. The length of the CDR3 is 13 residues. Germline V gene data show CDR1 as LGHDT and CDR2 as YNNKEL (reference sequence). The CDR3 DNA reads TGTGCCAGCAGCCAAATGGTGGGGAACGAGCAGTACTTC. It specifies CASSQMVGNEQYF.

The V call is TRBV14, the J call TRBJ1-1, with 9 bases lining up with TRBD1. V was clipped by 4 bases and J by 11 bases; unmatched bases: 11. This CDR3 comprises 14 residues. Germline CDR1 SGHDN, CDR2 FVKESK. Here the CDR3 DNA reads TGTGCCAGCAGCCGGACAGGGGACCTTTGGGGCGCTTTCTTT. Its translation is CASSRTGDLWGAFF.

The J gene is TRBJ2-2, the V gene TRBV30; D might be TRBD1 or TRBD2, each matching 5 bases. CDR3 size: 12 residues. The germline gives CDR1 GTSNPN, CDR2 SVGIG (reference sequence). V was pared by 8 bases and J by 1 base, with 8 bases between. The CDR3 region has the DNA TGTGCCGGGACGGGGAACACCGGGGAGCTGTTTTTT. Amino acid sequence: CAGTGNTGELFF.

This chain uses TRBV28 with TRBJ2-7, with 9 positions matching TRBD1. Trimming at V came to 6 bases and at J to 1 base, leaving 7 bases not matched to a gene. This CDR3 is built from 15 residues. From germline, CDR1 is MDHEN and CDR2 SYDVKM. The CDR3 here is CASRSGTGPSYEQYF. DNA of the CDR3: TGTGCCAGCAGGTCCGGGACAGGGCCTTCCTACGAGCAGTACTTC.

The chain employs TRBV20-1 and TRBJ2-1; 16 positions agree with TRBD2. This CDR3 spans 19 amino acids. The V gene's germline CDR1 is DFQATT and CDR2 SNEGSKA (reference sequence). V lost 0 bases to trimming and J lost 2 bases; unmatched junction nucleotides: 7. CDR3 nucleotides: TGCAGTGCTAGAGATCCGGGGACTAGCGGGAGGGCCCCCTACAATGAGCAGTTCTTC. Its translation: CSARDPGTSGRAPYNEQFF.

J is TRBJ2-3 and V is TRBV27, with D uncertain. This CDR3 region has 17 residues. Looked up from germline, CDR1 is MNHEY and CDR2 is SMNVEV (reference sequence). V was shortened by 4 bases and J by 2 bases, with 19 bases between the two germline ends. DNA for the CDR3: TGTGCCAGCAGTTCTCGATTAGGGATGCCCAACACAGATACGCAGTATTTT. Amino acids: CASSSRLGMPNTDTQYF.

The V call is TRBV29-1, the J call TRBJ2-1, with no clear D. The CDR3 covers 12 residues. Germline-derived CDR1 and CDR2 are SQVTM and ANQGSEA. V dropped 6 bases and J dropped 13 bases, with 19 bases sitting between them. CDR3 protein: CSVDYRQETQFF. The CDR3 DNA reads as TGCAGCGTCGATTACAGACAAGAGACCCAGTTCTTC.

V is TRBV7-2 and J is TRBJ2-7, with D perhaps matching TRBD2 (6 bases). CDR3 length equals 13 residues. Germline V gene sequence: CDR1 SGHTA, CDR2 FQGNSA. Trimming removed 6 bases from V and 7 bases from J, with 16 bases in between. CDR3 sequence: CASRVTRVNEQYF. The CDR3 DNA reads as TGTGCCAGCAGAGTGACTAGAGTCAATGAGCAGTACTTC.

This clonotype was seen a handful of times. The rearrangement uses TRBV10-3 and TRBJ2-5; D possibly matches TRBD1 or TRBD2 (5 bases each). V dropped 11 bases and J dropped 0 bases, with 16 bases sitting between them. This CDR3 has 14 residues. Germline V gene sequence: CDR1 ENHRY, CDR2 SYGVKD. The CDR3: CASNAGTYQETQYF. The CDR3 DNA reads TGTGCCTCCAATGCCGGGACGTACCAAGAGACCCAGTACTTC.

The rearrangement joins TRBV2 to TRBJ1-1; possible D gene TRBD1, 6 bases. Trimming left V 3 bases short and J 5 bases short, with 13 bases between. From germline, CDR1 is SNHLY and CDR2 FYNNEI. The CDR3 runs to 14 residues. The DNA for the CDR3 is TGTGCCAGCAGTGAGACTGCAGGGGTAACTGAAGCTTTCTTT. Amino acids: CASSETAGVTEAFF.

The CDR3 coding sequence is TGTGCCAGCAGTTTATGGGGGAGGGACGAGACCCAGTACTTC. Residues: CASSLWGRDETQYF. V and J are TRBV27 and TRBJ2-5, with 7 bases that match TRBD2. Germline V CDR1 and CDR2: MNHEY, SMNVEV (reference sequence). V lost 1 base to trimming and J lost 5 bases; unmatched junction nucleotides: 4. CDR3 length equals 14 residues.

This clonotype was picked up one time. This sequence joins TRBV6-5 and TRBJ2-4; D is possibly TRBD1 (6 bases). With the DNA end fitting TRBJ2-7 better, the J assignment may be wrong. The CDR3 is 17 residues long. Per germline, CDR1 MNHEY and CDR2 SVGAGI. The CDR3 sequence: CASSFLIGTSTKYEQYF. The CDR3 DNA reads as TGTGCCAGCAGTTTCCTCATCGGGACATCCACCAAGTACGAGCAGTACTTC.

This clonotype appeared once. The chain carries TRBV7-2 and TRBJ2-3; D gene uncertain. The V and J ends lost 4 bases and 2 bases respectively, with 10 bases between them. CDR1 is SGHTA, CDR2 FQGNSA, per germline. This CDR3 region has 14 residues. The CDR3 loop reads CASSSILDTDTQYF. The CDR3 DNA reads TGTGCCAGCAGCTCCATACTTGACACAGATACGCAGTATTTT.